The rows below give T cell receptor beta chains drawn from one sample of a study of T cell responses to AZD1222 COVID-19 vaccine. Some clones are missing from TCRdb's copy, which holds only in-frame ones; the method was immunoSEQ multiplex PCR. The sample carries about 100,000 clones, 80% to 90% recorded once. This sample comprised peripheral blood, obtained on day 0 of AZD1222 vaccination. The source is an adult in good health. CDR3s include the opening cysteine and the closing phenylalanine or tryptophan. The D gene is left open where the match is weak. Size values are once, few and many counts, or a class for expanded clones, and some rows have none.

abundance,v_gene,j_gene,d_gene,CDR3nt,CDR3aa
-,TRBV7-2,TRBJ1-6,-,TGTGCCAGCAGCTTACGCAGCTCTAGCTCCTATAATTCACCCCTCCACTTT,CASSLRSSSSYNSPLHF
-,TRBV7-2,TRBJ1-6,-,TGTGCCAGCAGCTTAGCGGCAGGGGCTTTGACTTCACCCCTCCACTTT,CASSLAAGALTSPLHF
once,TRBV4-3,TRBJ1-1,TRBD1,TGCGCCAGCAGCCGAGATTCCGGGACAGCTATGAACACTGAAGCTTTCTTT,CASSRDSGTAMNTEAFF
-,TRBV7-9,TRBJ1-1,-,TGTGCCAGCAGCTTAGAACAGGGAGTGAACACTGAAGCTTTCTTT,CASSLEQGVNTEAFF
-,TRBV19,TRBJ2-7,TRBD1,TGTGCCAGTATCCAGACAGGGGTTACCTACGAGCAGTACTTC,CASIQTGVTYEQYF
-,TRBV4-1,TRBJ2-7,-,TGCGCCAGCAGCCAAGATAGTGGGAGGGGGATCTCCTACGAGCAGTACTTC,CASSQDSGRGISYEQYF
-,TRBV5-4,TRBJ2-3,-,TGTGCCAGCAGCCCACGACTAGTCGATAATACGCAGTATTTT,CASSPRLVDNTQYF
-,TRBV6-5,TRBJ1-1,-,TGTGCCAGCAGTTACCGCCCGGACACGAACACTGAAGCTTTCTTT,CASSYRPDTNTEAFF
-,TRBV30,TRBJ2-1,TRBD2,TGTGCCTGGCTACTAGCGGGGGGCAGTAATGAGCAGTTCTTC,CAWLLAGGSNEQFF
-,TRBV19,TRBJ1-1,-,TGTGCCAGTACTTCGACATTGAACACTGAAGCTTTCTTT,CASTSTLNTEAFF
-,TRBV27,TRBJ1-6,-,TGTGCCAGCGGGGCAGAGGGCCTTAATTCACCCCTCCACTTT,CASGAEGLNSPLHF
-,TRBV18,TRBJ2-7,TRBD2,TGTGCCAGCTCACCGGGACTATCCCCCTACGAGCAGTACTTC,CASSPGLSPYEQYF
-,TRBV9,TRBJ2-2,-,TGTGCCAGCAGCGTATCTGGAAGTACCGGGGAGCTGTTTTTT,CASSVSGSTGELFF
-,TRBV19,TRBJ1-1,-,TGTGCCAGTACTCTTACAGGGACCACTGAAGCTTTCTTT,CASTLTGTTEAFF
-,TRBV28,TRBJ1-2,-,TGTGCCAGCAGGCTGGGAGGCCCCTATGGCTACACCTTC,CASRLGGPYGYTF
-,TRBV2,TRBJ2-2,TRBD1,TGTGCCAGCAGTGAGGGACAGGGGGCGGTCGGGGAGCTGTTTTTT,CASSEGQGAVGELFF
-,TRBV7-2,TRBJ1-1,TRBD1,TGTGCCAGCAGCTTCGACAGGGCGGGAGGGAACACTGAAGCTTTCTTT,CASSFDRAGGNTEAFF
once,TRBV10-3,TRBJ2-7,TRBD2,TGTGCCATCAGTGACCCATCAGGGACTAGCGGGATCGAGCAGTACTTC,CAISDPSGTSGIEQYF
-,TRBV6-2/TRBV6-3,TRBJ2-7,-,TGTGCCAGCAGTTCCCCGGACAGCCACTACGAGCAGTACTTC,CASSSPDSHYEQYF
-,TRBV19,TRBJ1-5,TRBD1,TGTGCCAGTAGGGGGGGACAGGGGGCCGCTCAGCCCCAGCATTTT,CASRGGQGAAQPQHF
-,TRBV18,TRBJ1-1,-,TGTGCCAGCTCTCCCCGTGGCAACGTGAACACTGAAGCTTTCTTT,CASSPRGNVNTEAFF
-,TRBV6-2/TRBV6-3,TRBJ2-2,-,TGTGCCAGCAGTCCCGACGGGAACACCGGGGAGCTGTTTTTT,CASSPDGNTGELFF
-,TRBV28,TRBJ1-5,-,TGTGCCAGCAGGTTGACAGCGGTAGCAAATCAGCCCCAGCATTTT,CASRLTAVANQPQHF
-,TRBV7-9,TRBJ2-1,-,TGTGCCAGCCAGAGTCTCGGCGATGAGCAGTTCTTC,CASQSLGDEQFF
-,TRBV19,TRBJ2-1,TRBD2,TGTGCCAGTAGTATCCGCGGGACTAGCGAGAATGAGCAGTTCTTC,CASSIRGTSENEQFF
-,TRBV7-4,TRBJ2-5,TRBD2,TGTGCCAGCACCCAGTTCAGCGGGAGAGGAGAGACCCAGTACTTC,CASTQFSGRGETQYF
-,TRBV3-1/TRBV3-2,TRBJ1-1,TRBD1,TGTGCCAGCAGCCAGGCGGACAGGGGGCGCGTGAACACTGAAGCTTTCTTT,CASSQADRGRVNTEAFF
-,TRBV2,TRBJ2-2,TRBD1,TGTGCCAGCAGGAGGGGGCAGACGGGGGAGCTGTTTTTT,CASRRGQTGELFF